Here is one TCR beta chain with its context. This record comes from a study of radiation and T cells in renal cell carcinoma. Study background: Nephrectomy followed 15 Gy stereotactic body radiation by 4 weeks.

Trimming cost V 1 base and J 11 bases, with 11 bases left between them. From germline, CDR1 is SGHAT and CDR2 FQNNGV. The CDR3 contains 12 residues. The time point was: blood 2 weeks post-SBRT. Treatment: 15 Gy SBRT to primary tumor, nephrectomy 4 weeks later. This renal cell carcinoma was of the clear cell type. Only in-frame clones appear in the TCRdb table, and some are missing; sequencing was by immunoSEQ multiplex PCR. The sample lists about 26,000 clones, 81% occurring once. Sequencing used blood, obtained from a patient whose treatment included radiotherapy and nephrectomy. V and J are TRBV11-2 and TRBJ1-1, with unresolved D. This receptor was obtained from a man aged 60 to 75 with renal cell carcinoma. In DNA, the CDR3 is TGTGCCAGCAGCTTAGGCCGGCTTGGGGCTTTCTTT. Its protein product is CASSLGRLGAFF.